Below, 20 T cell receptor beta chains from the same sample are listed, as sequenced in a study of long-term antiretroviral therapy in people with HIV. The assay used was immunoSEQ (version v3.0), run at survey level. Repertoires were generated with immunoSEQ multiplex PCR, while TCRdb's copy carries only in-frame clones and drops some. The repertoire consists of about 31,000 clones, with 75% to 90% occurring once and the leading ten covering less than 5%. Sequenced here: unsorted PBMCs, sampled 0.8 years before starting antiretroviral therapy. The receptors derive from a man younger than 35 with HIV.

The chain joins TRBV10-1 to TRBJ2-7; tentative D call: TRBD2 (6 bases). The CDR3 sequence is 13 residues long. Germline V gene data show CDR1 as WNHNN and CDR2 as SYGVQD (reference sequence). V lost 7 bases and J lost 2, with 12 bases in between. The CDR3 DNA reads TGCGCCAGCATTGCGGGACCAACCTACGAGCAGTACTTC. Amino acid sequence: CASIAGPTYEQYF.

This rearrangement joins TRBV4-1 to TRBJ2-7; D gene unclear. The CDR3 has 13 amino acids. Trimming shortened V by 3 bases and J by 3 bases, and 9 bases separated the two germline ends. From germline, CDR1 is MGHRA and CDR2 YSYEKL. Here the CDR3 DNA reads TGCGCCAGCAGCCAGGGTTTGGTCTACGAGCAGTACTTC. Amino acids: CASSQGLVYEQYF.

V usage is TRBV14 and J usage is TRBJ1-1; D remains ambiguous. V was trimmed by 4 bases and J by 8 bases, leaving 14 bases between them. The germline V gene encodes CDR1 SGHDN and CDR2 FVKESK. CDR3 length: 13 amino acids. The chain's CDR3 is CASSPLDPKEAFF. The DNA of the CDR3 is TGTGCCAGCAGCCCATTAGACCCCAAAGAAGCTTTCTTT.

The table lists this clone with a count of one. The J gene is TRBJ2-2, the V gene TRBV4-1; D gene unclear. The CDR3 has 16 amino acids. CDR1 is MGHRA and CDR2 is YSYEKL in the germline V gene. Trimming left V 7 bases short and J 2 bases short, with 17 bases between. CDR3 sequence: CASNTGGLINTGELFF. The CDR3 DNA reads TGCGCCAGCAATACGGGTGGGCTAATAAACACCGGGGAGCTGTTTTTT.

The V gene is TRBV19, the J gene TRBJ2-5; TRBD1 might be the D (6 bases). Germline loops: CDR1 LNHDA, CDR2 SQIVND (reference sequence). The CDR3 has 15 residues. V lost 4 bases and J lost 4, with 16 bases in between. The DNA of the CDR3 is TGTGCCAGTAGTACGGGACAATGGACCCGAGAGACCCAGTACTTC. Residues: CASSTGQWTRETQYF.

The sample holds one count of this clone. The CDR3 nucleotides are TGTGCCAGCAGTCCCTCCGGGACAAATTTTGAAGCTTTCTTT. It translates to CASSPSGTNFEAFF. The chain combines TRBV6-6 with TRBJ1-1, with TRBD1 as a possible D gene (6 bases). This CDR3 has 14 residues. Germline values: CDR1 MNHNY, CDR2 SVGAGI (reference sequence). V was clipped by 5 bases and J by 7 bases, with 17 bases between them.

This chain links TRBV7-6 with TRBJ1-1; D gene ambiguous. Trimming took off 6 bases at V and 1 base at J, with 9 bases between the two ends. The length of the CDR3 is 13 residues. Germline lookup yields CDR1 SGHVS and CDR2 FNYEAQ. The CDR3 reads CASRDVQNTEAFF. Here the CDR3 DNA reads TGTGCCAGCAGGGACGTCCAGAACACTGAAGCTTTCTTT. The whole variable domain, remainder taken from reference TRBV7-6 and TRBJ1-1, is GAGVSQSPRYKVTKRGQDVALRCDPISGHVSLYWYRQALGQGPEFLTYFNYEAQQDKSGLPNDRFSAERPEGSISTLTIQRTEQRDSAMYRCASRDVQNTEAFFGQGTRLTVV.

This chain links TRBV18 with TRBJ2-1; no definite D call. CDR1 and CDR2 (germline): KGHSH, LQKENI. V was trimmed by 4 bases and J by 0 bases, leaving 13 bases between them. The CDR3 consists of 16 residues. In DNA, the CDR3 is TGTGCCAGCTCACTCCAGGACCAGAGCTCCTACAATGAGCAGTTCTTC. Translation: CASSLQDQSSYNEQFF. Looking up the rest from reference TRBV18 and TRBJ2-1 gives the full variable domain: NAGVMQNPRHLVRRRGQEARLRCSPMKGHSHVYWYRQLPEEGLKFMVYLQKENIIDESGMPKERFSAEFPKEGPSILRIQQVVRGDSAAYFCASSLQDQSSYNEQFFGPGTRLTVL.

The chain carries TRBV7-3 and TRBJ2-2, with 8 bases that match TRBD2. After removal of 4 bases from V and 6 bases from J, the junction contained 10 bases not matched to a gene. The CDR3 contains 16 residues. The germline V gene has CDR1 SGHTA and CDR2 FQGTGA. In DNA form, the CDR3 reads TGTGCCAGCAGCTCCTCAAGCGGGAGATGGGCCGGGGAGCTGTTTTTT. Translation: CASSSSSGRWAGELFF.

The chain links TRBV7-9 to TRBJ2-3; TRBD2 matches 9 bases. J gave up 4 bases and V 6 bases, and 8 bases lay outside the gene matches. Germline CDR1 reads SEHNR; CDR2 reads FQNEAQ (reference sequence). This CDR3 contains 15 residues. The CDR3 loop is CASSYGTSMSDTQYF. As DNA, the CDR3 is TGTGCCAGCAGTTACGGGACTAGCATGTCAGATACGCAGTATTTT.

This chain joins TRBV30 and TRBJ2-5; weak D call: TRBD2 (6 bases). Germline CDR1 GTSNPN, CDR2 SVGIG (reference sequence). Trimming pared 0 bases from V and 5 bases from J, leaving 7 bases between. The CDR3 length is 12 residues. Written as DNA, the CDR3 is TGTGCCTGGAGTGTACGGGGGGAGACCCAGTACTTC. Its protein product is CAWSVRGETQYF.

This rearrangement joins TRBV7-2 to TRBJ2-3; TRBD1 might be the D (5 bases). There are 13 residues in the CDR3. The V gene lost 5 bases and the J gene lost 5 bases, with 11 bases spanning the gap. Germline lookup yields CDR1 SGHTA and CDR2 FQGNSA. CDR3 coding DNA: TGTGCCAGCAGCATCCAAGGGGAAGATACGCAGTATTTT. Residues: CASSIQGEDTQYF.

The CDR3 nucleotides read TGTGCCAGTAACGGCCTATATAGCAATCAGCCCCAGCATTTT. Amino acid sequence: CASNGLYSNQPQHF. This chain joins TRBV19 and TRBJ1-5; D uncertain. Trimming removed 7 bases from V and 0 bases from J, with 10 bases in between. The CDR3 extends over 14 amino acids. Germline CDR1 and CDR2: LNHDA and SQIVND (reference sequence).

The chain employs TRBV28 and TRBJ2-1, with TRBD2 identical over 16 bases. The V segment lost 3 bases and the J segment 13 bases; nucleotides outside the gene matches: 6. Germline-derived CDR1 and CDR2 are MDHEN and SYDVKM. CDR3 size: 15 residues. The CDR3 protein is CASSFGTSGRVAQFF. The CDR3 nucleotides are TGTGCCAGCAGTTTCGGGACTAGCGGGAGGGTGGCCCAGTTCTTC.

The rearrangement joins TRBV30 to TRBJ1-3, with 9 positions matching TRBD1. CDR3 size: 14 residues. The junction had 5 bases not matched to a gene; V was cut back by 5 bases and J by 3 bases. CDR1 and CDR2 (germline): GTSNPN, SVGIG (reference sequence). CDR3 sequence reads: CAWAMDRGGNTIYF. CDR3 DNA: TGTGCCTGGGCGATGGACAGGGGTGGAAACACCATATATTTT.

This chain uses TRBV20-1 with TRBJ2-7, with D perhaps matching TRBD2 (6 bases). V lost 6 bases and J 4 bases, leaving 10 bases between the germline ends. This CDR3 comprises 11 residues. In germline, CDR1 is DFQATT, CDR2 SNEGSKA (reference sequence). The CDR3 is CSAQAGYEQYF. CDR3 nucleotides: TGCAGTGCCCAGGCGGGGTACGAGCAGTACTTC.

This rearrangement joins TRBV9 to TRBJ1-2, with TRBD1 as a possible D gene (6 bases). The CDR3 contains 13 residues. V dropped 4 bases and J dropped 6 bases, with 13 bases sitting between them. Germline CDR1 is SGDLS and CDR2 is YYNGEE. The DNA of the CDR3 is TGTGCCAGCAGCCCCAAGGGGGTGCATGGCTACACCTTC. Its translation: CASSPKGVHGYTF.

V and J are TRBV6-4 and TRBJ2-1; 12 bases are a match to TRBD1. The V segment lost 6 bases and the J segment 9 bases; nucleotides outside the gene matches: 6. The CDR3 has 14 residues. CDR1 and CDR2 from the germline V gene are MRHNA and SNTAGT. In DNA, the CDR3 is TGTGCCAGCAGCGAGGGACAGGGGGCCTCTGAGCAGTTCTTC. The encoded protein is CASSEGQGASEQFF.

V is TRBV4-2 and J is TRBJ2-3; either TRBD1 or TRBD2 may fit D (5 bases each). Germline lookup yields CDR1 LGHNA and CDR2 YNFKEQ. This CDR3 contains 14 residues. Trimming left V 4 bases short and J 5 bases short, with 13 bases between. This CDR3 is CASSPRDHQDTQYF. The CDR3 nucleotides read TGTGCCAGCAGCCCCAGGGACCACCAAGATACGCAGTATTTT.

The chain is built from TRBV7-9 and TRBJ1-3; the D gene is possibly TRBD1 (6 bases). V was shortened by 2 bases and J by 1 base, with 12 bases between the two germline ends. The CDR3 extends over 16 amino acids. The germline CDR1 and CDR2 sequences are SEHNR and FQNEAQ (reference sequence). CDR3 sequence: CASSLNRVASGNTIYF. CDR3 coding DNA: TGTGCCAGCAGCTTAAACAGGGTCGCATCTGGAAACACCATATATTTT.